These 6 T cell receptor beta chains came from one sample sequenced in a study of OX40 agonist ivuxolimab in advanced cancers. Here immunoSEQ multiplex PCR was the method, and the copy in TCRdb shows in-frame clones only, minus some. The data hold around 38,000 clones, with around 92% observed a single time. Sequences were derived from CD4+ or CD8+ T cells sorted from blood, sampled in a trial of the OX40 agonist ivuxolimab. The receptor set was obtained from an adult with an advanced solid tumor such as melanoma, head and neck, liver or kidney cancer.

The rearrangement joins TRBV6-5 to TRBJ1-1; no clear D. The CDR3 totals 13 residues. Germline V gene lookup returns CDR1 MNHEY and CDR2 SVGAGI. Between the trimmed V and J ends, which lost 8 bases and 1 base, there was a span of 11 bases. The DNA of the CDR3 is TGTGCCAGCGGCGAGGTGGGGAACACTGAAGCTTTCTTT. It is translated as CASGEVGNTEAFF.

The chain is built from TRBV12-5 and TRBJ2-7, with TRBD1 identical over 8 bases. The V gene's germline CDR1 is LGHNT and CDR2 FRNRAP. After removal of 2 bases from V and 1 base from J, the junction contained 7 bases not matched to a gene. This CDR3 is built from 16 residues. The DNA for the CDR3 is TGTGCTAGTGGTTTGTTGTACAGGGGGATTTCCTACGAGCAGTACGTC. The encoded protein is CASGLLYRGISYEQYV.

The chain joins TRBV18 to TRBJ2-2; D remains unclear. V lost 3 bases, J lost 4 bases, and 12 bases lay in between. CDR3 size: 15 residues. CDR1 and CDR2 from the germline V gene are KGHSH and LQKENI. The CDR3 is CASSPKRGATGELFF. The DNA of the CDR3 is TGTGCCAGCTCACCCAAACGTGGTGCCACCGGGGAGCTGTTTTTT.

This clone was observed a few times. CDR3 in DNA: TGTGCCAGCAGCCAAAGCCACCATGAGCAGTTCTTC. It encodes CASSQSHHEQFF. The chain links TRBV14 to TRBJ2-1; D is unresolved. This CDR3 comprises 12 residues. Per germline, CDR1 SGHDN and CDR2 FVKESK. V lost 2 bases to trimming and J lost 8 bases, with 7 bases between them.

V is TRBV7-8 and J is TRBJ2-2; D uncertain. The CDR3 is 13 amino acids. V lost 10 bases to trimming and J lost 4 bases, with 13 bases between them. The germline V gene encodes CDR1 SGHVS and CDR2 FQNEAQ. This CDR3 reads CATLPAATGELFF. CDR3 DNA sequence: TGTGCCACCCTCCCCGCTGCCACCGGGGAGCTGTTTTTT.

V gene TRBV19 combines with J gene TRBJ2-1; 10 bases agree with TRBD1. Germline CDR1 is LNHDA and CDR2 is SQIVND (reference sequence). J lost 6 bases, V lost 5 bases, and 7 bases had no gene match. CDR3 length: 15 amino acids. CDR3 sequence: CASSSTGTGVNEQFF. In DNA, the CDR3 is TGTGCCAGTAGTTCAACCGGGACAGGGGTCAATGAGCAGTTCTTC.